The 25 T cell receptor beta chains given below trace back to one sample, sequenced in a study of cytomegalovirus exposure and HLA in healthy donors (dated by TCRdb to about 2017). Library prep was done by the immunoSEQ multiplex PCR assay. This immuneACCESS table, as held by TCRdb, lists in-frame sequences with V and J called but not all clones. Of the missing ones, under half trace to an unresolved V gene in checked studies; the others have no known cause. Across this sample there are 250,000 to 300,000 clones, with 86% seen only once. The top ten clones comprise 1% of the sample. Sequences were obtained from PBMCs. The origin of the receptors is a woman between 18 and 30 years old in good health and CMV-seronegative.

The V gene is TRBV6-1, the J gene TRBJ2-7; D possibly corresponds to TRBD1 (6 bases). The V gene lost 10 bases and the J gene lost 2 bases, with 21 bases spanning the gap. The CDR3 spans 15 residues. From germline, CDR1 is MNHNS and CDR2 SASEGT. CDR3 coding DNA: TGTGCCACCCGGTGGAGCGGACAGTTGGCCTACGAGCAGTACTTC. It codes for CATRWSGQLAYEQYF.

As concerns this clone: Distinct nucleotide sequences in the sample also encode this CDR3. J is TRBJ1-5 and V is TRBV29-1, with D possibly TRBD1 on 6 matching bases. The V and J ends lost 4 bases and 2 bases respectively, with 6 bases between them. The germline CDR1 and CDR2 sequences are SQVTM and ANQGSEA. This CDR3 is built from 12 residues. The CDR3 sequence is CSVGQGNQPQHF. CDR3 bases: TGCAGCGTTGGACAGGGCAATCAGCCCCAGCATTTT. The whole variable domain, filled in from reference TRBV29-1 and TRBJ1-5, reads SAVISQKPSRDICQRGTSLTIQCQVDSQVTMMFWYRQQPGQSLTLIATANQGSEATYESGFVIDKFPISRPNLTFSTLTVSNMSPEDSSIYLCSVGQGNQPQHFGDGTRLSIL.

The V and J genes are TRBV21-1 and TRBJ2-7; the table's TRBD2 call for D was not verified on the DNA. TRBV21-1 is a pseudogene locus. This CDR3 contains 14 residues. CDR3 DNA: TGTGCCAACCGGACTAGCGGGAGGGAATACGAGCAGTACTTC. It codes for CANRTSGREYEQYF.

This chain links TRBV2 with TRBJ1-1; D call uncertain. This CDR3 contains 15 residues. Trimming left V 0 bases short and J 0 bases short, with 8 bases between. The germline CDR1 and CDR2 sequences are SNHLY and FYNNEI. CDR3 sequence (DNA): TGTGCCAGCAGTGAAGCCACCTACCTGAACACTGAAGCTTTCTTT. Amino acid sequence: CASSEATYLNTEAFF.

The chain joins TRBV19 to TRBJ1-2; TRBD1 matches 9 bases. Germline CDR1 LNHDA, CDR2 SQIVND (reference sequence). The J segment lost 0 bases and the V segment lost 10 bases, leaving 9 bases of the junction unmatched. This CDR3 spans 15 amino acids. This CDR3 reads CATRDRERANYGYTF. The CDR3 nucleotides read TGTGCCACCCGGGACAGGGAGAGGGCTAACTATGGCTACACCTTC.

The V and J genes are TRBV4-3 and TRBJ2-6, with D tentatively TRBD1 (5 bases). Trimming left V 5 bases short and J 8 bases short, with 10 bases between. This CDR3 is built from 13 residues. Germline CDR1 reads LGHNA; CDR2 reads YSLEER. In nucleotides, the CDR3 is TGCGCCAGCAGCTCACAGGTGCCCAACGTCCTGACTTTC. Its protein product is CASSSQVPNVLTF.

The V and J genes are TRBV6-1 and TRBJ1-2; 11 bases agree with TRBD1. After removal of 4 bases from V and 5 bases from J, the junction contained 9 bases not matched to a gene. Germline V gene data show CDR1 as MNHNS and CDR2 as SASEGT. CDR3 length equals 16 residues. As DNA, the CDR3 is TGTGCCAGCAGTGGGGGAACCGGGACAGGGGGATATGGCTACACCTTC. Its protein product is CASSGGTGTGGYGYTF.

The CDR3 coding sequence is TGTGCCAGCAGTTTAGGGGGGGATACGCAGTATTTT. It encodes CASSLGGDTQYF. This chain links TRBV27 with TRBJ2-3, with D possibly TRBD2 on 6 matching bases. V lost 2 bases to trimming and J lost 6 bases, with 6 bases between them. Germline loops: CDR1 MNHEY, CDR2 SMNVEV (reference sequence). The CDR3 extends over 12 amino acids.

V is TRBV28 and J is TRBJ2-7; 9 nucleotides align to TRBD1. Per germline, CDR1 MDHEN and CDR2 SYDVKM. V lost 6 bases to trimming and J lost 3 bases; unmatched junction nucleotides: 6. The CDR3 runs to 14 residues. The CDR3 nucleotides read TGTGCCAGCAGGCTGGGGACAGGGAACTACGAGCAGTACTTC. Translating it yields CASRLGTGNYEQYF.

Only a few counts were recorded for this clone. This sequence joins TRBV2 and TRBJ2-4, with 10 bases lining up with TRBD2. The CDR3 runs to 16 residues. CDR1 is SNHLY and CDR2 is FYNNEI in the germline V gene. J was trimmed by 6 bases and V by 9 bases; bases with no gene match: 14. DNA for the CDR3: TGTGCCAGTGAGGGGCTAGCGGGAGCTAGAGGAAACATTCAGTACTTC. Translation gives CASEGLAGARGNIQYF.

CDR3 DNA: TGTGCCAGTCTACAGGGAGGGTTGAACACTGAAGCTTTCTTT. As protein: CASLQGGLNTEAFF. The V call is TRBV28, the J call TRBJ1-1; possibly TRBD1 for D (6 bases). Germline-derived CDR1 and CDR2 are MDHEN and SYDVKM. The V gene lost 9 bases and the J gene lost 0 bases, with 14 bases spanning the gap. The CDR3 is made up of 14 amino acids.

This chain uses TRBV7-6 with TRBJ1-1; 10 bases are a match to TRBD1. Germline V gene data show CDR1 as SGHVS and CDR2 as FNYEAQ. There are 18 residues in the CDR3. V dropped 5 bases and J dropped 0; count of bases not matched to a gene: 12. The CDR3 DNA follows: TGTGCCAGCAGCCTAAGACAGGGGGCGGTACAAATGAACACTGAAGCTTTCTTT. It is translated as CASSLRQGAVQMNTEAFF.

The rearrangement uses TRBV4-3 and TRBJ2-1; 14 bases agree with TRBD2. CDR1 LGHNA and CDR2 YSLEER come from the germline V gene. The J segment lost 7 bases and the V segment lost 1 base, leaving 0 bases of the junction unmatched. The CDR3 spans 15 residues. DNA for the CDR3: TGCGCCAGCAGCCAAGGGACTAGCGGGGGGAATGAGCAGTTCTTC. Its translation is CASSQGTSGGNEQFF.

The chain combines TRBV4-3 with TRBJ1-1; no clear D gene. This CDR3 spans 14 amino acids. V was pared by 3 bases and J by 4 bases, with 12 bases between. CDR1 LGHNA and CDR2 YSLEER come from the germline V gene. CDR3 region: CASSHDPGITEAFF. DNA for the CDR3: TGCGCCAGCAGCCACGACCCGGGGATCACTGAAGCTTTCTTT.

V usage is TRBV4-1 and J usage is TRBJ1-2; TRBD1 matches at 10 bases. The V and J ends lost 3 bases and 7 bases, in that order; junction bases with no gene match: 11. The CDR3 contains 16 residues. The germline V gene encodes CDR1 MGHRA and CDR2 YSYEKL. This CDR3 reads CASSHSNRTGGSGYTF. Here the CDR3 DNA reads TGCGCCAGCAGCCACTCAAATAGGACAGGGGGATCTGGCTACACCTTC.

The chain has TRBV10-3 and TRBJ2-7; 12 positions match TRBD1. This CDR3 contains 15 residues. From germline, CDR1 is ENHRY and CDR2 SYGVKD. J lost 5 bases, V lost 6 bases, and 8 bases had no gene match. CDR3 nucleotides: TGTGCCATCAGCCTACCGGGACAGGGGGCCCACGAGCAGTACTTC. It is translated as CAISLPGQGAHEQYF.

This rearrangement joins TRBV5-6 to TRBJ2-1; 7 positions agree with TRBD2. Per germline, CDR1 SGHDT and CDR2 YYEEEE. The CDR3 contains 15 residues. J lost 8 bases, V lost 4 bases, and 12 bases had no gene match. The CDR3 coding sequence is TGTGCCAGCAGCCCAGGAGGAAGCGGGAACGATGAGCAGTTCTTC. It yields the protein CASSPGGSGNDEQFF.

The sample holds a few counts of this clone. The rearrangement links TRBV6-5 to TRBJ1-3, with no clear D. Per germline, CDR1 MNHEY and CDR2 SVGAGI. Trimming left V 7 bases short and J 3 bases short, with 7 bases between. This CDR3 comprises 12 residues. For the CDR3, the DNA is TGTGCCAGCACGGGGAGTGGAAACACCATATATTTT. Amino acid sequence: CASTGSGNTIYF.

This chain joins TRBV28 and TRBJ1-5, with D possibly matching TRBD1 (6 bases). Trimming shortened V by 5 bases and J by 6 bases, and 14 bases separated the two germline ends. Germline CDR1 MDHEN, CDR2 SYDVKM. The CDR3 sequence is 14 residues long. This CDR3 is CASSPGQFAQPQHF. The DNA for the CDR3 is TGTGCCAGCAGTCCCGGACAGTTCGCTCAGCCCCAGCATTTT.

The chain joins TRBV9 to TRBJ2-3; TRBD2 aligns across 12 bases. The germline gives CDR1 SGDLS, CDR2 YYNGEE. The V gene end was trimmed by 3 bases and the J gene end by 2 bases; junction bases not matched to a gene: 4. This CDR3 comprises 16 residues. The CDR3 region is CASSALAGGDTDTQYF. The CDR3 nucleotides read TGTGCCAGCAGCGCCCTAGCGGGGGGGGACACAGATACGCAGTATTTT.

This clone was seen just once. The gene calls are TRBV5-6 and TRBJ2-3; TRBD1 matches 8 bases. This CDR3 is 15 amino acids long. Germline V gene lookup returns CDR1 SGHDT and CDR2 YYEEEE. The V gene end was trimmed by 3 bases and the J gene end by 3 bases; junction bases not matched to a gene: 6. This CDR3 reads CASSWTGMGTDTQYF. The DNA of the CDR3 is TGTGCCAGCAGCTGGACAGGGATGGGAACAGATACGCAGTATTTT.

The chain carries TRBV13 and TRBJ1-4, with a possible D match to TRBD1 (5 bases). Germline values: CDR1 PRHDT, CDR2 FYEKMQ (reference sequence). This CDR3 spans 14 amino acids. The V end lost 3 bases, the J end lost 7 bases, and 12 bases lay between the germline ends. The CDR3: CASSFNRPREKLFF. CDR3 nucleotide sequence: TGTGCCAGCAGCTTCAACAGGCCACGTGAAAAACTGTTTTTT.

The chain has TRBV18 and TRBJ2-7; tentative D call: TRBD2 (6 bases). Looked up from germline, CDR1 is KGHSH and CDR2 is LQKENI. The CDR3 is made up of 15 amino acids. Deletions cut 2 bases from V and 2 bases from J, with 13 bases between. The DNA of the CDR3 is TGTGCCAGCTCACCAGGGGCTAGCGACACCTACGAGCAGTACTTC. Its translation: CASSPGASDTYEQYF.

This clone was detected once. The CDR3 region is CASSLWGPYEQYF. The DNA of the CDR3 is TGTGCCAGCAGCTTATGGGGGCCCTACGAGCAGTACTTC. This chain joins TRBV5-5 and TRBJ2-7; D is perhaps TRBD1 (6 bases). V was shortened by 2 bases and J by 2 bases, with 8 bases between the two germline ends. CDR1 is SGHKS, CDR2 YYEKEE, per germline (reference sequence). The CDR3 has 13 amino acids.

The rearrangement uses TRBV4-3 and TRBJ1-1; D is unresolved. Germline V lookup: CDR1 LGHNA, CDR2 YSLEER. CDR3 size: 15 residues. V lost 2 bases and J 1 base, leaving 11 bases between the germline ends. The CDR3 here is CASSQPFRGNTEAFF. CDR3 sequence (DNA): TGCGCCAGCAGCCAACCCTTCCGAGGGAACACTGAAGCTTTCTTT.